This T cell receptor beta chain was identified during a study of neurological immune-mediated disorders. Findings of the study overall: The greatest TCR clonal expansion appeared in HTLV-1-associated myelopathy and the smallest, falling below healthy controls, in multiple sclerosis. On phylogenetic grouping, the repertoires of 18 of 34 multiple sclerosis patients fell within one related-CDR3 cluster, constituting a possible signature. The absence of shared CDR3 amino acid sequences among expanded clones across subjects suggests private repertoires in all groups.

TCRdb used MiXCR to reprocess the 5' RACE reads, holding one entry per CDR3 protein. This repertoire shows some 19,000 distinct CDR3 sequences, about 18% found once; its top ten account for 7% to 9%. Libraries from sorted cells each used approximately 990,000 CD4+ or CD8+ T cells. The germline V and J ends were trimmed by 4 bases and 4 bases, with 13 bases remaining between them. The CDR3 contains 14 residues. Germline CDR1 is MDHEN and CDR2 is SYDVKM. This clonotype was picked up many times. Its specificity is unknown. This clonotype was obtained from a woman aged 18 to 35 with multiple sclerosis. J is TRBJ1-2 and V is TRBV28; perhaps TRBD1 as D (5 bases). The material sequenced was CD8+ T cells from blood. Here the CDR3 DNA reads TGTGCCAGCAGTTCCGGGACCCCTTTCTATGGCTACACCTTC. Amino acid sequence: CASSSGTPFYGYTF.